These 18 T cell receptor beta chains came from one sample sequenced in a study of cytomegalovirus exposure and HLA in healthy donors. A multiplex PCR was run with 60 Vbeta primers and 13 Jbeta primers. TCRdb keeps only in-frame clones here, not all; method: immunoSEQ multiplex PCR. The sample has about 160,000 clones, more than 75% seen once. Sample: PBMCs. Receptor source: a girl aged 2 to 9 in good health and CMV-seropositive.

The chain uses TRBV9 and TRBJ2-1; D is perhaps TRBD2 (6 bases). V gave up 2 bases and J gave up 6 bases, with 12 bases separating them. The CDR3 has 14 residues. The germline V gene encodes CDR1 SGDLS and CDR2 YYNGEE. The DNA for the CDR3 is TGTGCCAGCAGCGTTGCTAGCGATCGCAATGAGCAGTTCTTC. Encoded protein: CASSVASDRNEQFF.

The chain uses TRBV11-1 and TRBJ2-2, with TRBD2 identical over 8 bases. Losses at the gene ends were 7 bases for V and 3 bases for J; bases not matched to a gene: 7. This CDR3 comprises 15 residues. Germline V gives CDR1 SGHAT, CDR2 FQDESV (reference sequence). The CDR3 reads CASTSGGPHTGELFF. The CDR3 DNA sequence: TGTGCCAGCACCTCGGGAGGGCCGCACACCGGGGAGCTGTTTTTT.

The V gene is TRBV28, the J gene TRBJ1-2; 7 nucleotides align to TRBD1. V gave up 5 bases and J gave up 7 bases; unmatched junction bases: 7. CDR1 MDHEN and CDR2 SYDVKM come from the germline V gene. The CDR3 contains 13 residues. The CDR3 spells CASSTGVKGGYTF. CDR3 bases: TGTGCCAGCAGTACAGGGGTCAAGGGTGGCTACACCTTC.

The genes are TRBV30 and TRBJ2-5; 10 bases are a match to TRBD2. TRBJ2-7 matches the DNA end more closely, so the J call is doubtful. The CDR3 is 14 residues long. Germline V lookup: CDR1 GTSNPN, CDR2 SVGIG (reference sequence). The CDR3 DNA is TGTGCCTGGAGTGTACTAGCGGGGAACTACGAGCAGTACTTC. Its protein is CAWSVLAGNYEQYF.

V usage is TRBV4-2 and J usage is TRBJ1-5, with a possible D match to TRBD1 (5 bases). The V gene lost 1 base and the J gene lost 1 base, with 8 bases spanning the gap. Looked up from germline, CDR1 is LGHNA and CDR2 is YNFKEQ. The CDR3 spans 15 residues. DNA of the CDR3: TGTGCCAGCAGCCAAGGACAGATAAGCAATCAGCCCCAGCATTTT. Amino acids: CASSQGQISNQPQHF.

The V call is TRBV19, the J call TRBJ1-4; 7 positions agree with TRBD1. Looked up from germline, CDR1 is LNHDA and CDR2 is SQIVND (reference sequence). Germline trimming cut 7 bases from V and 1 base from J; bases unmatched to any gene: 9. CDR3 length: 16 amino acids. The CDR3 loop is CASKRQRGLTNEKLFF. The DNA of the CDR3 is TGTGCCAGTAAACGACAAAGGGGGCTAACTAATGAAAAACTGTTTTTT.

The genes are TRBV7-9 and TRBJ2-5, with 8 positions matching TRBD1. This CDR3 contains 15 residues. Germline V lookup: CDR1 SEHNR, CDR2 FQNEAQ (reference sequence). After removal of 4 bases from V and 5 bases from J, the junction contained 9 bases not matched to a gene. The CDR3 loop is CASSSTDRVQETQYF. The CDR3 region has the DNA TGTGCCAGCAGCTCAACGGACAGGGTACAGGAGACCCAGTACTTC.

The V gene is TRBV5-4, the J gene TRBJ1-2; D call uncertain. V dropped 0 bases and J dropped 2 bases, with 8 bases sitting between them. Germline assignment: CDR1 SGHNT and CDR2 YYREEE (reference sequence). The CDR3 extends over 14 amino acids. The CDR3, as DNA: TGTGCCAGCAGCTTGGGAGGATCCAACTATGGCTACACCTTC. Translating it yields CASSLGGSNYGYTF. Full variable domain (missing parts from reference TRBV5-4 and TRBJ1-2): ETGVTQSPTHLIKTRGQQVTLRCSSQSGHNTVSWYQQALGQGPQFIFQYYREEENGRGNFPPRFSGLQFPNYSSELNVNALELDDSALYLCASSLGGSNYGYTFGSGTRLTVV.

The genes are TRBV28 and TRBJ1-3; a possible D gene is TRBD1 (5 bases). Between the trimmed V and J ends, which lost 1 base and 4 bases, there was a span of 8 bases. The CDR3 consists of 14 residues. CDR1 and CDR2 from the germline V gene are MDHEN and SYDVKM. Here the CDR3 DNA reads TGTGCCAGCAGTTTATTAGGGGCGGGAAACACCATATATTTT. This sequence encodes CASSLLGAGNTIYF. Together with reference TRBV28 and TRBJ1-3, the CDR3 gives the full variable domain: DVKVTQSSRYLVKRTGEKVFLECVQDMDHENMFWYRQDPGLGLRLIYFSYDVKMKEKGDIPEGYSVSREKKERFSLILESASTNQTSMYLCASSLLGAGNTIYFGEGSWLTVV.

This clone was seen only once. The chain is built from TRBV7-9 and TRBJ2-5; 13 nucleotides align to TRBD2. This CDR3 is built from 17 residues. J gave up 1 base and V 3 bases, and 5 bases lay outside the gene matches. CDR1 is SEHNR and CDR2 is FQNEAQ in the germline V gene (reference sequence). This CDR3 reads CASSFYRTSGSQETQYF. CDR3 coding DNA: TGTGCCAGCAGCTTTTATCGGACTAGCGGGAGCCAAGAGACCCAGTACTTC.

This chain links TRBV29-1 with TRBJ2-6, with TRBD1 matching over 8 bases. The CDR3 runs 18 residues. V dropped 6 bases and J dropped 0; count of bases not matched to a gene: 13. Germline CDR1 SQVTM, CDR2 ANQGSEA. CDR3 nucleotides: TGCAGCGTAGTACCGATTCCGGGACAGGCCTCTGGGGCCAACGTCCTGACTTTC. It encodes CSVVPIPGQASGANVLTF.

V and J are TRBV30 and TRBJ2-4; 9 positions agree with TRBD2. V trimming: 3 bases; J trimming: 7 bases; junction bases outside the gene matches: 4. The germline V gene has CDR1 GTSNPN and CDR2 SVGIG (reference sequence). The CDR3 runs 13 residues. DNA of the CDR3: TGTGCCTGGAGCGCGGGAGGGGACAACATTCAGTACTTC. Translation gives CAWSAGGDNIQYF.

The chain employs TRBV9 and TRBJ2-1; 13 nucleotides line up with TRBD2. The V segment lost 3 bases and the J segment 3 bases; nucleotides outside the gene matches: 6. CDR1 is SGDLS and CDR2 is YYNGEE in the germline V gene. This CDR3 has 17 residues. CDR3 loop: CASSASGTSGVYNEQFF. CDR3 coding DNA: TGTGCCAGCAGCGCTTCCGGGACTAGCGGGGTCTACAATGAGCAGTTCTTC.

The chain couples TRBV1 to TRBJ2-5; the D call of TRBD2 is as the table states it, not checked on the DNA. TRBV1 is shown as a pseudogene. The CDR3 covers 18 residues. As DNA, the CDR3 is TGCACCAGCAGCCGACACCCCCGGGGACTAGCGGGAGGGGAGACCCAGTACTTC. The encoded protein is CTSSRHPRGLAGGETQYF.

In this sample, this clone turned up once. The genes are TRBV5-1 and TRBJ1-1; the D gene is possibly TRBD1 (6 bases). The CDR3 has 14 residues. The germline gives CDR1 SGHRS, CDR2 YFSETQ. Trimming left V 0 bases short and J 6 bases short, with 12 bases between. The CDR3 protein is CASSLGAGGPEAFF. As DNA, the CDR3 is TGCGCCAGCAGCTTGGGGGCGGGGGGGCCTGAAGCTTTCTTT.

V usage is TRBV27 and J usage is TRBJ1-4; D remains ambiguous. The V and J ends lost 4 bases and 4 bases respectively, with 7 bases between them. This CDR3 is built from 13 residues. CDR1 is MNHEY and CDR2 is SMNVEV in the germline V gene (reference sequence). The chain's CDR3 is CASSSVDNEKLFF. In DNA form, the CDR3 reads TGTGCCAGCAGTTCGGTCGATAATGAAAAACTGTTTTTT.

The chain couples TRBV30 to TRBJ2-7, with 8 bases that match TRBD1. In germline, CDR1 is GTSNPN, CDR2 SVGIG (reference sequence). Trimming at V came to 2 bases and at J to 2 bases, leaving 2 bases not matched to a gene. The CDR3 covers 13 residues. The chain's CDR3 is CAWSLRGPYEQYF. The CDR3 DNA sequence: TGTGCCTGGAGTCTCAGGGGGCCCTACGAGCAGTACTTC. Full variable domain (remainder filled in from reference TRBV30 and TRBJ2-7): SQTIHQWPATLVQPVGSPLSLECTVEGTSNPNLYWYRQAAGRGLQLLFYSVGIGQISSEVPQNLSASRPQDRQFILSSKKLLLSDSGFYLCAWSLRGPYEQYFGPGTRLTVT.

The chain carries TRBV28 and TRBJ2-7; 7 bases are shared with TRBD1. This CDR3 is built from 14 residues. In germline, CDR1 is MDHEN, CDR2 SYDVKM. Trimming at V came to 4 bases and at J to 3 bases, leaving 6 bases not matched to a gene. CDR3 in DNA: TGTGCCAGCAGTTCACATACAGGGGACTACGAGCAGTACTTC. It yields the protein CASSSHTGDYEQYF.